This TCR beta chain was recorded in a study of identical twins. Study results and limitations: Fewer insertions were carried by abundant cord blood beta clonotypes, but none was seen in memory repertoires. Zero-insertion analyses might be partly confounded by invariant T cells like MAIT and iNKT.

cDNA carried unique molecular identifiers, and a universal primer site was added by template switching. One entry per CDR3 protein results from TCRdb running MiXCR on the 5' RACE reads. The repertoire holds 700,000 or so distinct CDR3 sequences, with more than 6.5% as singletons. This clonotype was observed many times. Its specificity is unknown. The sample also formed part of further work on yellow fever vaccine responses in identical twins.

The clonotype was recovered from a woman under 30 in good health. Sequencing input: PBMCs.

In nucleotides, the CDR3 is TGCAGTGCCCGAAAGGGCTCCGGGACAGCGAACTATGGCTACACCTTC. Translation gives CSARKGSGTANYGYTF. The rearrangement uses TRBV20-1 and TRBJ1-2; 7 bases match TRBD1. V shed 6 bases, J shed 2 bases, and the junction held 15 bases outside the gene matches. The CDR3 runs to 16 residues. Germline lookup yields CDR1 DFQATT and CDR2 SNEGSKA (reference sequence).